The clone carrying this T cell receptor (beta chain) was detected ten times or more. Indicated time point: newly diagnosed GD, antithyroid drugs for less than 3 months. The authors made the TCR library using RNA they extracted from PBMCs. The TCR beta library used iRepertoire HTBI primers with Arm-PCR amplification of CDR3. Authors' methods: Across the samples, identification revealed 55 to 75 TRBV and about 15 TRBJ segments. TCRdb ran MiXCR on the multiplex PCR reads and lists one entry per CDR3 protein. For this entry, the V and J calls and clone size follow TCRdb and not the study's own pipeline. Counted here are about 220,000 distinct CDR3 sequences, roughly a fifth occurring once; the ten biggest clones make up approximately 12%. The source of the sample is a study of regulatory T cells in long-lasting Graves disease. The same specimen was also included in a second study, on T cells in Graves' hyperthyroidism and ophthalmopathy.

This TCR was sampled from a woman aged 25 to 39 with Graves disease. This material consisted of peripheral blood mononuclear cells (PBMCs), taken at new diagnosis, from a patient treated with antithyroid drugs.

CDR3 nucleotides: TGTGCCAGCAGTGAATCCATAGTCCAGGTTGGGATCAGCACAGATACGCAGTATTTT. The encoded protein is CASSESIVQVGISTDTQYF. The rearrangement joins TRBV25-1 to TRBJ2-3; D unclear. There are 19 residues in the CDR3. The germline V gene encodes CDR1 MGHDK and CDR2 SYGVNS. V was trimmed by 1 base and J by 0 bases, leaving 20 bases between them.